The source of this T cell receptor (beta chain) is a study of molecular identifiers for immune sequencing clone quantification. Study-level information: Replicates involved a five-way split of RNA from approximately 20,000 or 98,000 naive CD8 cells, with sequencing of four. Regarding the study as a whole: Whereas clones above 20 RNA copies held under 1% of naive-cell molecules, they held over 98% of effector molecules.

This clonotype was counted a single time. As yet, its antigen is unknown. This may stem from a read error, because a much larger clone lies one nucleotide away. Trimming took 4 bases from V and 4 from J, leaving 13 bases between them. The CDR3 sequence is 14 residues long. The germline V gene encodes CDR1 SGHVS and CDR2 FNYEAQ. Sorting was used to obtain naive CD8 T cells (CD8+CD4-CCR7+CD45RA+). MiXCR, run by TCRdb on the PCR reads, gives a single entry per CDR3 protein. Here the sample spans approximately 60,000 distinct CDR3 sequences, around a fifth being singletons. The chain uses TRBV7-6 and TRBJ2-5; perhaps D is TRBD1 or TRBD2 (5 bases each). The TCR was taken from a human donor in good health. Some libraries in this study had Jurkat cell RNA spiked in. Sample: naive CD8+ T cells from blood, with Jurkat cell RNA spiked in. Subset indicated: FACS-sorted CD8+CD4-CCR7+CD45RA+ naive T cells. Here the CDR3 DNA reads TGTGCCAGCAGCTACCTAGAGGGGCGAGAGACCCAGTACTTC. Encoded protein: CASSYLEGRETQYF.